This TCR beta chain came from a study of post-analysis software for immune sequencing data. With respect to this clonotype: Its antigen is unknown.

V shed 0 bases and J 2 bases; nucleotides not matched to a gene: 6. This CDR3 is built from 16 residues. Germline-derived CDR1 and CDR2 are SGHTA and FQGNSA. Findings of the study overall: For normalized Chao1 diversity, multiple sclerosis patients scored significantly lower than controls did. Elevated frequency relative to controls characterized about 5 TRBV segments in patients, TRBV5-6, TRBV5-1 and TRBV20-1 among them. Under F measure analysis, samples from one preparation batch co-clustered strongly.

Libraries were made from TCR beta cDNA, and they carried unique molecular identifiers. From around 0.96 to 9.9 million T cells, 400,000 to 600,000 cDNA molecules were obtained. TCRdb ran MiXCR on the PCR reads and lists one entry per CDR3 protein. Here the sample spans a few hundred thousand distinct CDR3 sequences, less than 35% being singletons. The rearrangement joins TRBV7-2 to TRBJ1-2; 7 positions match TRBD1. The sequencing sample was made of blood. This clonotype originated in a girl between 10 and 17 years old with multiple sclerosis. The CDR3 here is CASSLAEDRVNYGYTF. The CDR3 DNA is TGTGCCAGCAGCTTAGCGGAAGACAGGGTCAACTATGGCTACACCTTC. Full variable domain (outside the CDR3, taken from reference TRBV7-2 and TRBJ1-2): GAGVSQSPSNKVTEKGKDVELRCDPISGHTALYWYRQSLGQGLEFLIYFQGNSAPDKSGLPSDRFSAERTGGSVSTLTIQRTQQEDSAVYLCASSLAEDRVNYGYTFGSGTRLTVV.